The TCR beta chain described here comes from a study of CD8 T cells in ankylosing spondylitis. Study-wide results and caveats: CD8+ by phenotype, disease-linked clones were relatively rare in peripheral blood.

Worth noting for this clonotype: The antigen remains unidentified.

One entry per CDR3 protein results from TCRdb running MiXCR on the 5' RACE reads. The table has about 250,000 distinct CDR3 sequences, over 30% seen once. This clonotype originated in a male donor with ankylosing spondylitis or in good health (not recorded which). Sequenced: blood, either unsorted or a sorted T cell fraction (not recorded which).

CDR3 sequence: CASSSGQVSTDTQYF. The CDR3 region has the DNA TGTGCCAGCTCCTCCGGACAGGTTAGCACAGATACGCAGTATTTT. The chain employs TRBV18 and TRBJ2-3, with 7 bases lining up with TRBD1. Germline CDR1 KGHSH, CDR2 LQKENI. There are 15 residues in the CDR3. J gave up 0 bases and V 6 bases, and 6 bases lay outside the gene matches.